The clone carrying this T cell receptor (beta chain) was recorded a few times. Its target is unknown. The CDR3 totals 16 residues. Trimming took off 0 bases at V and 0 bases at J, with 11 bases between the two ends. Looked up from germline, CDR1 is SGDLS and CDR2 is YYNGEE. This specimen comes from a study of cytomegalovirus exposure and HLA in healthy donors. Study-wide points: Previously analyzed data showed that most TCR beta V segments were productive at a frequency of about 90% or about 30%. Later analysis suggested links between common viral pathogens and several top significant clusters. As was reported, the classifier diagnosed cytomegalovirus status with high specificity and sensitivity.

PCR primers comprised 60 Vbeta and 13 Jbeta primers. The data were produced by immunoSEQ multiplex PCR, yet TCRdb's version contains in-frame clones alone and is incomplete. The repertoire consists of around 130,000 clones, with roughly three fifths occurring once and the leading ten covering roughly 1.9%. Sequenced material: PBMCs. The source is a male donor in good health and CMV-seronegative. The genes are TRBV9 and TRBJ2-3, with D unresolved. CDR3 in DNA: TGTGCCAGCAGCGTAGCTCAGTCTTTTAGCACAGATACGCAGTATTTT. It translates to CASSVAQSFSTDTQYF.